This T cell receptor (beta chain) was profiled in a study of T cell responses to AZD1222 COVID-19 vaccine. Study-level findings and limits: Clonal diversity was possibly underestimated, and the donors were mostly white British, with more females. Baseline testing showed seropositivity in only a handful of AZD1222 recipients.

Clones were sequenced by immunoSEQ multiplex PCR, and TCRdb holds only the in-frame ones, with some missing. Of 90,000 to 150,000 clones in the sample, 75% to 90% are singletons; the top ten hold approximately 2.6%. V dropped 0 bases and J dropped 9; count of bases not matched to a gene: 3. The CDR3 contains 15 residues. Germline V lookup: CDR1 SGHNT, CDR2 YENEEA. About this clone itself: Its target is unknown.

The input for sequencing was peripheral blood, taken 28 days after the second AZD1222 dose. The chain has TRBV11-3 and TRBJ1-6; TRBD1 agrees at 9 bases. The source of this sequence is an adult who received the AZD1222 COVID-19 vaccine. The CDR3 sequence: CASSLDGTGSSPLHF. The CDR3 DNA reads as TGTGCCAGCAGCTTAGATGGGACAGGGAGTTCACCCCTCCACTTT.